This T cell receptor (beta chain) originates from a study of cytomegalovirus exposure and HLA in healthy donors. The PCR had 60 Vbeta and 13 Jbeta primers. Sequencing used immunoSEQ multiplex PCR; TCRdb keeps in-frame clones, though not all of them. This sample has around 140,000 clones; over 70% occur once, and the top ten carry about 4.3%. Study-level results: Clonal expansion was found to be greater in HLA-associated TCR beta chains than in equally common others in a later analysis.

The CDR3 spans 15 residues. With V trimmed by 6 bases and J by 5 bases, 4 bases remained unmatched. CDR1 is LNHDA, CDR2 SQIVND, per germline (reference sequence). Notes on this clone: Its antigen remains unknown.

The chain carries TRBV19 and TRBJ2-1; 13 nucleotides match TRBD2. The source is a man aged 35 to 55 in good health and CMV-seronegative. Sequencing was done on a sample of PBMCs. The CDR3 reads CASRLLAGGNNEQFF. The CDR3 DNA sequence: TGTGCCAGTAGGCTACTAGCGGGGGGGAACAATGAGCAGTTCTTC. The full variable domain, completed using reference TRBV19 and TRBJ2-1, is DGGITQSPKYLFRKEGQNVTLSCEQNLNHDAMYWYRQDPGQGLRLIYYSQIVNDFQKGDIAEGYSVSREKKESFPLTVTSAQKNPTAFYLCASRLLAGGNNEQFFGPGTRLTVL.